This entry features one T cell receptor (beta chain) sequence. Germline CDR1 reads SGHAT; CDR2 reads FQNNGV. This CDR3 region has 16 residues. With 4 bases removed from V and 1 base from J, the gap between germline ends came to 13 bases. Authors' data handling: Reference gene primer amplification gave nucleated cell count estimates. Profiling relied on immunoSEQ multiplex PCR, and the TCRdb table lists in-frame clones only, not all of them. From that table come the V and J calls and clone size; the DNA was used to work out D and trimming. The sample records 350,000 to 500,000 clones, over 85% being singletons. These data originate in a study of blood T cell repertoires in COVID-19. As for the study in general: COVID-19 samples, acute and convalescent, were from the United States, Italy and Spain. T cells, B-cell-depleted T cells, or PBMCs supplied cDNA or gDNA.

Seattle's cohort entered during active infection and was followed longitudinally. The sequence came from a man between 18 and 29 years old with COVID-19, enrolled during active disease. The chain combines TRBV11-2 with TRBJ1-4, with D perhaps TRBD1 (5 bases). The source material was peripheral blood. The CDR3, as DNA: TGTGCCAGCAGCTCTAGCCCGGGGGGAACTAATGAAAAACTGTTTTTT. The encoded protein is CASSSSPGGTNEKLFF.